What follows are 30 T cell receptor beta chains derived from one specimen sequenced in a study of blood T cell repertoires in COVID-19. The repertoire was sequenced with immunoSEQ multiplex PCR; TCRdb's copy has only in-frame clones and lacks some. The sample holds approximately 400,000 clones, around 89% seen once. The sequenced material came from peripheral blood. These TCRs come from a woman in her 50s with COVID-19, enrolled during active disease.

This chain links TRBV24-1 with TRBJ2-1; D is possibly TRBD1 (6 bases). This CDR3 contains 14 residues. The germline CDR1 and CDR2 sequences are KGHDR and SFDVKD. V lost 9 bases to trimming and J lost 7 bases, with 18 bases between them. CDR3 sequence reads: CATSGGRGMNEQFF. CDR3 nucleotides: TGTGCCACCTCCGGAGGCAGGGGAATGAATGAGCAGTTCTTC.

The chain couples TRBV23-1 to TRBJ2-3; D might be TRBD1 (6 bases). TRBV23-1 counts as an open reading frame of uncertain function. Trimming pared 0 bases from V and 1 base from J, leaving 14 bases between. The CDR3 has 17 residues. The DNA of the CDR3 is TGCGCCAGCAGTCAATCGAGCAGGGGACGGGGCACAGATACGCAGTATTTT. It yields the protein CASSQSSRGRGTDTQYF.

The genes are TRBV6-5 and TRBJ1-1; D is unresolved. The CDR3 has 15 amino acids. Germline values: CDR1 MNHEY, CDR2 SVGAGI. Trimming pared 7 bases from V and 5 bases from J, leaving 20 bases between. The CDR3 DNA follows: TGTGCCAGCACTAGGAAGGGTTTTGGAGGGACTGAAGCTTTCTTT. It codes for CASTRKGFGGTEAFF.

For this clone: Distinct nucleotide sequences in the sample also encode this CDR3. The genes are TRBV6-5 and TRBJ2-7, with TRBD1 identical over 9 bases. The CDR3 extends over 14 amino acids. Trimming removed 4 bases from V and 2 bases from J; junction bases left unmatched: 3. Per the germline V gene, CDR1 is MNHEY and CDR2 is SVGAGI. CDR3 residues: CASSSRDRAYEQYF. In DNA, the CDR3 is TGTGCCAGCAGTTCCCGGGACAGGGCCTACGAGCAGTACTTC.

The chain carries TRBV2 and TRBJ2-5; TRBD2 matches 8 bases. The CDR3 consists of 12 residues. After removal of 11 bases from V and 5 bases from J, the junction contained 7 bases not matched to a gene. Per germline, CDR1 SNHLY and CDR2 FYNNEI. In DNA, the CDR3 is TGTGCCTGCCGGGGGGGATGGGAGACCCAGTACTTC. Its translation: CACRGGWETQYF. The full variable domain, in which reference TRBV2 and TRBJ2-5 provide the parts outside the CDR3, is EPEVTQTPSHQVTQMGQEVILRCVPISNHLYFYWYRQILGQKVEFLVSFYNNEISEKSEIFDDQFSVERPDGSNFTLKIRSTKLEDSAMYFCACRGGWETQYFGPGTRLLVL.

This chain uses TRBV5-1 with TRBJ1-4; D might be TRBD1 (6 bases). Trimming left V 3 bases short and J 11 bases short, with 20 bases between. Looked up from germline, CDR1 is SGHRS and CDR2 is YFSETQ. This CDR3 comprises 15 residues. The CDR3 DNA reads as TGCGCCAGCAGCTGGGGAAGACAGGCCAAGGAGAAACTGTTTTTT. Amino acids: CASSWGRQAKEKLFF.

This clone appeared once. CDR3 loop: CASSPQGQGNSPLHF. CDR3 nucleotide sequence: TGTGCCAGCAGCCCTCAGGGACAGGGTAATTCACCCCTCCACTTT. The genes are TRBV7-2 and TRBJ1-6, with 9 bases fitting TRBD1. In germline, CDR1 is SGHTA, CDR2 FQGNSA. V lost 5 bases, J lost 6 bases, and 5 bases stayed unmatched. This CDR3 region has 15 residues.

The chain joins TRBV5-1 to TRBJ1-2; a weak D match, TRBD1 (6 bases). V was trimmed by 3 bases and J by 3 bases, leaving 18 bases between them. There are 16 residues in the CDR3. In germline, CDR1 is SGHRS, CDR2 YFSETQ. The CDR3 DNA reads TGCGCCAGCAGCTCCGTGGCCGGGACAAAGGACTATGGCTACACCTTC. Its protein is CASSSVAGTKDYGYTF.

The table lists this clone with a few counts. V is TRBV19 and J is TRBJ1-5; 9 positions agree with TRBD1. The CDR3 covers 16 residues. The germline gives CDR1 LNHDA, CDR2 SQIVND (reference sequence). With 2 bases clipped from V and 7 bases from J, the junction kept 9 bases outside the gene matches. The CDR3 loop reads CASSISTGGHWQPQHF. CDR3 DNA: TGTGCCAGTAGTATAAGCACAGGGGGCCATTGGCAGCCCCAGCATTTT.

This chain links TRBV28 with TRBJ2-1, with a tentative D call TRBD1 (5 bases). V lost 6 bases to trimming and J lost 2 bases, with 8 bases between them. The length of the CDR3 is 13 residues. Germline CDR1 and CDR2: MDHEN and SYDVKM. The CDR3 sequence is CASRMDTYNEQFF. The CDR3 DNA reads TGTGCCAGCAGGATGGACACCTACAATGAGCAGTTCTTC. Using reference TRBV28 and TRBJ2-1 for the parts outside the CDR3, the full variable domain is DVKVTQSSRYLVKRTGEKVFLECVQDMDHENMFWYRQDPGLGLRLIYFSYDVKMKEKGDIPEGYSVSREKKERFSLILESASTNQTSMYLCASRMDTYNEQFFGPGTRLTVL.

This clone appeared a few times. The chain employs TRBV5-5 and TRBJ1-2, with unresolved D. From germline, CDR1 is SGHKS and CDR2 YYEKEE (reference sequence). The CDR3 runs to 14 residues. Trimming shortened V by 0 bases and J by 4 bases, and 10 bases separated the two germline ends. The CDR3 here is CASSLEWGVYGYTF. The CDR3 DNA reads TGTGCCAGCAGCTTGGAATGGGGAGTCTATGGCTACACCTTC. Full variable domain (remainder filled in from reference TRBV5-5 and TRBJ1-2): DAGVTQSPTHLIKTRGQQVTLRCSPISGHKSVSWYQQVLGQGPQFIFQYYEKEERGRGNFPDRFSARQFPNYSSELNVNALLLGDSALYLCASSLEWGVYGYTFGSGTRLTVV.

This chain uses TRBV5-1 with TRBJ1-2; D gene uncertain. V lost 4 bases to trimming and J lost 7 bases, with 14 bases between them. In germline, CDR1 is SGHRS, CDR2 YFSETQ. CDR3 length equals 13 residues. This CDR3 reads CASSPSGTGGYTF. DNA for the CDR3: TGCGCCAGCAGCCCGAGCGGTACGGGTGGCTACACCTTC.

The rearrangement links TRBV7-3 to TRBJ2-3; D ambiguous. V lost 5 bases and J lost 0, with 21 bases in between. The CDR3 is 18 residues long. Germline V lookup: CDR1 SGHTA, CDR2 FQGTGA. DNA of the CDR3: TGTGCCAGCAGCCCCGAATTGGGCCAAGAAGTAAGCACAGATACGCAGTATTTT. It yields the protein CASSPELGQEVSTDTQYF.

V is TRBV19 and J is TRBJ1-1; D is possibly TRBD1 (5 bases). Between the trimmed V and J ends, which lost 10 bases and 3 bases, there was a span of 18 bases. The CDR3 sequence is 14 residues long. CDR1 is LNHDA, CDR2 SQIVND, per germline (reference sequence). DNA for the CDR3: TGTGCCACCCATACCCAAGTAGGGGACACTGAAGCTTTCTTT. It codes for CATHTQVGDTEAFF.

This CDR3 is CASSPRQGESNYGYTF. For the CDR3, the DNA is TGTGCCAGCTCACCTCGACAGGGTGAAAGTAACTATGGCTACACCTTC. The chain has TRBV18 and TRBJ1-2; the match to TRBD1 covers 7 bases. Germline CDR1 is KGHSH and CDR2 is LQKENI. The CDR3 is made up of 16 amino acids. The V and J ends lost 3 bases and 1 base, in that order; junction bases with no gene match: 8. Drawing the rest from reference TRBV18 and TRBJ1-2, the complete variable domain is NAGVMQNPRHLVRRRGQEARLRCSPMKGHSHVYWYRQLPEEGLKFMVYLQKENIIDESGMPKERFSAEFPKEGPSILRIQQVVRGDSAAYFCASSPRQGESNYGYTFGSGTRLTVV.

This clone was seen just once. The chain joins TRBV7-9 to TRBJ2-2; D uncertain. The germline V and J ends were trimmed by 1 base and 5 bases, with 5 bases remaining between them. CDR1 is SEHNR, CDR2 FQNEAQ, per germline (reference sequence). The CDR3 is made up of 13 amino acids. As DNA, the CDR3 is TGTGCCAGCAGCTTAGTAGCAACCGGGGAGCTGTTTTTT. Amino acid sequence: CASSLVATGELFF.

There are a few counts of this clone. The chain joins TRBV3-1 (or the pseudogene TRBV3-2) to TRBJ1-1; TRBD1 agrees at 7 bases. The J segment lost 3 bases and the V segment lost 1 base, leaving 2 bases of the junction unmatched. This CDR3 spans 14 amino acids. CDR1 is LGHDT, CDR2 YNNKEL, per germline (reference sequence). CDR3 coding DNA: TGTGCCAGCAGCCAAGGACAGGGCGACACTGAAGCTTTCTTT. The encoded protein is CASSQGQGDTEAFF.

V gene TRBV6-5 combines with J gene TRBJ1-1, with a tentative D call TRBD1 (6 bases). CDR1 is MNHEY and CDR2 is SVGAGI in the germline V gene. V gave up 7 bases and J gave up 3 bases, with 12 bases separating them. This CDR3 contains 13 residues. CDR3 nucleotide sequence: TGTGCCAGCAACAAACAGGGCGACACTGAAGCTTTCTTT. Translating it yields CASNKQGDTEAFF.

The chain recombines TRBV24-1 with TRBJ2-2, with a possible D match to TRBD2 (6 bases). CDR1 KGHDR and CDR2 SFDVKD come from the germline V gene. V lost 8 bases and J 0 bases, leaving 9 bases between the germline ends. There are 14 residues in the CDR3. This CDR3 is CATNWGANTGELFF. The CDR3, as DNA: TGTGCCACCAATTGGGGGGCGAACACCGGGGAGCTGTTTTTT.

This clone was counted a few times. The chain's CDR3 is CASSERTGRGSPLHF. The CDR3, as DNA: TGTGCCAGCAGTGAAAGGACAGGGCGGGGTTCACCCCTCCACTTT. The chain has TRBV2 and TRBJ1-6; 8 positions agree with TRBD1. V gave up 2 bases and J gave up 9 bases; unmatched junction bases: 6. The V gene's germline CDR1 is SNHLY and CDR2 FYNNEI. The CDR3 has 15 amino acids.

The chain combines TRBV27 with TRBJ1-1; 8 bases agree with TRBD1. Germline assignment: CDR1 MNHEY and CDR2 SMNVEV (reference sequence). The CDR3 is 14 amino acids. Unmatched junction bases numbered 5, after V lost 8 bases and J lost 0 bases. The CDR3 coding sequence is TGTGCCAGCGGGGCAGGGGGCATGAACACTGAAGCTTTCTTT. Protein product: CASGAGGMNTEAFF.

To note about this clone: This same CDR3 is encoded by further DNA sequences in the sample. The chain uses TRBV29-1 and TRBJ1-1; TRBD1 agrees at 9 bases. This CDR3 region has 13 residues. The V segment lost 6 bases and the J segment 3 bases; nucleotides outside the gene matches: 5. CDR1 is SQVTM and CDR2 is ANQGSEA in the germline V gene. The CDR3 DNA is TGCAGCGTCGGGACAGGGATGGACACTGAAGCTTTCTTT. It encodes CSVGTGMDTEAFF.

This chain links TRBV5-1 with TRBJ1-2, with 9 bases that match TRBD1. The V and J ends lost 7 bases and 4 bases, in that order; junction bases with no gene match: 5. This CDR3 has 13 residues. Germline V gives CDR1 SGHRS, CDR2 YFSETQ. The CDR3 DNA reads TGCGCCAGCCAGGAGGACAGGGGCTATGGCTACACCTTC. This gives the protein CASQEDRGYGYTF.

The V and J genes are TRBV6-1 and TRBJ1-2, with unresolved D. The germline gives CDR1 MNHNS, CDR2 SASEGT. This CDR3 has 14 amino acids. Deletions cut 0 bases from V and 2 bases from J, with 7 bases between. Here the CDR3 reads CASSEAGSNYGYTF. The CDR3 DNA follows: TGTGCCAGCAGTGAAGCGGGGAGCAACTATGGCTACACCTTC.

The chain combines TRBV5-1 with TRBJ2-7; 9 positions agree with TRBD1. This CDR3 is built from 15 residues. Trimming took 4 bases from V and 0 from J; bases not matched to a gene: 5. Germline V lookup: CDR1 SGHRS, CDR2 YFSETQ. The CDR3 region is CASSRGQGSSYEQYF. In nucleotides, the CDR3 is TGCGCCAGCAGCCGGGGACAGGGTAGCTCCTACGAGCAGTACTTC. Variable domain in full (rest from reference TRBV5-1 and TRBJ2-7): KAGVTQTPRYLIKTRGQQVTLSCSPISGHRSVSWYQQTPGQGLQFLFEYFSETQRNKGNFPGRFSGRQFSNSRSEMNVSTLELGDSALYLCASSRGQGSSYEQYFGPGTRLTVT.

Of note for this clone: At one boundary the junction diverges from the germline segment, which might be a read error. The chain couples TRBV3-1 (or the pseudogene TRBV3-2) to TRBJ1-6; 10 bases map to TRBD1. CDR3 length equals 16 residues. CDR1 is LGHDT, CDR2 YNNKEL, per germline (reference sequence). In DNA form, the CDR3 reads TGTGCCACCAGCAAGACGGGGAGGGGACAGGGGTCACCCCTCCACTTT. It yields the protein CATSKTGRGQGSPLHF.

This clone appeared a single time. This chain connects TRBV19 to TRBJ2-2; 7 bases map to TRBD1. CDR1 LNHDA and CDR2 SQIVND come from the germline V gene (reference sequence). V was clipped by 6 bases and J by 8 bases; unmatched bases: 9. The CDR3 spans 14 residues. The DNA for the CDR3 is TGTGCCAGTAGGACCGACGACAGGGTTGGGGAGCTGTTTTTT. As protein: CASRTDDRVGELFF.

This clone was seen only a few times. This rearrangement joins TRBV10-3 to TRBJ1-6, with D possibly TRBD1 on 6 matching bases. The CDR3 extends over 15 amino acids. Germline V gives CDR1 ENHRY, CDR2 SYGVKD. The germline V and J ends were trimmed by 0 bases and 7 bases, with 10 bases remaining between them. The CDR3 DNA sequence: TGTGCCATCAGTGAGTCGAGGACAGAGAATTCACCCCTCCACTTT. Amino acids: CAISESRTENSPLHF.

This chain links TRBV30 with TRBJ1-2; tentatively, D is TRBD1 (6 bases). The CDR3 loop spans 14 amino acids. CDR1 is GTSNPN, CDR2 SVGIG, per germline (reference sequence). The chain's CDR3 is CAFLRGGWGYGYTF. In DNA, the CDR3 is TGTGCTTTTTTAAGAGGGGGTTGGGGCTATGGCTACACCTTC.

This chain links TRBV6-5 with TRBJ1-2; TRBD1 might be the D (6 bases). This CDR3 region has 14 residues. Germline V gives CDR1 MNHEY, CDR2 SVGAGI. V gave up 7 bases and J gave up 7 bases, with 19 bases separating them. CDR3 region: CASTTGGFGGGYTF. The CDR3 DNA reads TGTGCCAGCACCACGGGGGGCTTCGGTGGTGGCTACACCTTC.